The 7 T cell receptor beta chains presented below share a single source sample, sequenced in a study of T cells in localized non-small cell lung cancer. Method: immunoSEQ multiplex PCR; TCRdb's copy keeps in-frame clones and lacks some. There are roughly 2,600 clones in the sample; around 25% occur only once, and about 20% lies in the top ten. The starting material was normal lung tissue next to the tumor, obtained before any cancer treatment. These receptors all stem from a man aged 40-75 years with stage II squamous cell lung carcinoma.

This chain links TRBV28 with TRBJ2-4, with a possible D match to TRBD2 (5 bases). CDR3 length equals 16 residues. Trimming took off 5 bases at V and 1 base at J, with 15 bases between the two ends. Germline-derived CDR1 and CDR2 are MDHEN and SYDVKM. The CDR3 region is CASSGIGVRAKNIQYF. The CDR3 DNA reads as TGTGCCAGCAGTGGGATCGGGGTGAGGGCCAAAAACATTCAGTACTTC.

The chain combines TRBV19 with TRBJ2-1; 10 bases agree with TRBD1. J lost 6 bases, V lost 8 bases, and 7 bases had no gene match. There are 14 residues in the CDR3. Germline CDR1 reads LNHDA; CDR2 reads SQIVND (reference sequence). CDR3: CASDPGQGPNEQFF. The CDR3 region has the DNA TGTGCCAGTGACCCGGGACAGGGGCCCAATGAGCAGTTCTTC.

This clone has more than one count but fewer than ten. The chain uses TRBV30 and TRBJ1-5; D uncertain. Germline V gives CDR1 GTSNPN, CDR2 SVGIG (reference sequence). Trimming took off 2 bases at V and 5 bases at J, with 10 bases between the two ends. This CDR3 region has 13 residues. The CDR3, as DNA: TGTGCCTGGAGTATGAAGGGAGATCAGCCCCAGCATTTT. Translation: CAWSMKGDQPQHF.

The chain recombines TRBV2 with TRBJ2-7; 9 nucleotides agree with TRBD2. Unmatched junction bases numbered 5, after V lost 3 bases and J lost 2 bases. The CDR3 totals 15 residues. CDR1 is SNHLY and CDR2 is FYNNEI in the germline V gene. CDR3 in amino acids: CASSDTLAGPYEQYF. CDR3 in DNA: TGTGCCAGCAGTGATACACTAGCGGGCCCCTACGAGCAGTACTTC.

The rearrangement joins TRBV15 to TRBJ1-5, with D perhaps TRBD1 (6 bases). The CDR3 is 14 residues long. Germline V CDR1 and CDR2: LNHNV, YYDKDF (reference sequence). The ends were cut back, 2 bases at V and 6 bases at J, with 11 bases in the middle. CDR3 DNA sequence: TGTGCCACCAGCAGAACACAGGGAAGTCAGCCCCAGCATTTT. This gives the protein CATSRTQGSQPQHF.

The CDR3 region is CASSISINEKLFF. The CDR3 DNA reads TGTGCCAGTAGTATAAGTATCAATGAAAAACTGTTTTTT. This chain joins TRBV19 and TRBJ1-4; D not certain. With 2 bases removed from V and 5 bases from J, the gap between germline ends came to 6 bases. CDR3 length: 13 residues. CDR1 and CDR2 from the germline V gene are LNHDA and SQIVND (reference sequence).

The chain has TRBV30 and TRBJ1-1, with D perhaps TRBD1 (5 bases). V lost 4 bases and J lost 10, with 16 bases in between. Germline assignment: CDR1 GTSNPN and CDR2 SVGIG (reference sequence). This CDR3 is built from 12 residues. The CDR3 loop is CAWTPWGGSAFF. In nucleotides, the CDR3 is TGTGCCTGGACCCCTTGGGGGGGATCAGCTTTCTTT.